What follows describes a single T cell receptor (beta chain). The data originate from a study of glioma-infiltrating T cells after dendritic cell vaccination. Study as a whole: Patients had newly diagnosed or recurrent glioblastoma and received dendritic cell vaccines. Monocyte-derived dendritic cells, cultured 7 to 8 days with IL-4 and GM-CSF, were pulsed with autologous tumor lysate. Three intradermal dendritic cell vaccine injections were given every two weeks.

Profiling relied on immunoSEQ multiplex PCR, and the TCRdb table lists in-frame clones only, not all of them. The table lists 50,000 to 55,000 clones, over 75% of them singletons. Time point meaning: after dendritic cell vaccination, including at tumor progression/relapse. Before vaccination, two weeks after the third vaccination, and at progression, PBMC were collected. The sample in question was blood, obtained after dendritic cell vaccination. The clonotype comes from a human donor with glioblastoma.

CDR3: CASGLTGGEGTGELFF. The CDR3 DNA reads as TGTGCCAGCGGATTAACAGGGGGCGAGGGGACCGGGGAGCTGTTTTTT. This chain joins TRBV21-1 and TRBJ2-2; TRBD1 is the table's D call, not checked against the DNA. TRBV21-1 is shown as a pseudogene. This CDR3 region has 16 residues.